This T cell receptor (beta chain) was profiled in a study of blood T cell repertoires in COVID-19. Study-wide context: Collection of acute and convalescent COVID-19 samples took place in the United States, Italy and Spain.

In the authors' workflow: For nucleated cells, counts were estimated from reference gene primer amplification. Method: immunoSEQ multiplex PCR; TCRdb's copy keeps in-frame clones and lacks some. V, J and clone size are taken as reported in that table, and D and trimming were inferred from the DNA itself. This sample has 55,000 to 80,000 clones, with roughly 80% found just once. Germline CDR1 and CDR2: SGHRS and YFSETQ. The CDR3 runs to 14 residues. With 1 base removed from V and 5 bases from J, the gap between germline ends came to 12 bases. Sequences were obtained from peripheral blood. The rearrangement links TRBV5-1 to TRBJ1-1; D not resolved. This clonotype was sampled from a man in his 70s with acute or convalescent COVID-19. CDR3 sequence reads: CASSLSNSETEAFF. CDR3 DNA: TGCGCCAGCAGCTTGTCTAACTCTGAGACTGAAGCTTTCTTT.